What follows are 29 T cell receptor beta chains derived from one specimen sequenced in a study of T-cell reconstitution after alpha-beta-depleted transplantation in children. The TCRbeta library was prepared with unique molecular identifiers. Each CDR3 protein gets one entry after TCRdb re-called the PCR reads with MiXCR. The repertoire holds 80,000 or so distinct CDR3 sequences, with 11% to 15% as singletons. The sequencing here drew on PBMCs, mostly from graft donor cells, taken 180 days after TCRalphabeta/CD19-depleted stem cell transplant. All receptors come from a male patient between 2 and 15 years old who had a stem cell transplant for acute lymphoblastic leukemia, so the T cells may come from the graft donor.

This clonotype showed up just a few times. The V call is TRBV11-2, the J call TRBJ1-4; D gene unclear. The CDR3 is 15 residues long. CDR1 and CDR2 (germline): SGHAT, FQNNGV. V was shortened by 1 base and J by 0 bases, with 6 bases between the two germline ends. The CDR3 sequence is CASSLAKATNEKLFF. CDR3 DNA sequence: TGTGCCAGCAGCTTAGCCAAGGCAACTAATGAAAAACTGTTTTTT. Full variable domain (rest looked up from reference TRBV11-2 and TRBJ1-4): EAGVAQSPRYKIIEKRQSVAFWCNPISGHATLYWYQQILGQGPKLLIQFQNNGVVDDSQLPKDRFSAERLKGVDSTLKIQPAKLEDSAVYLCASSLAKATNEKLFFGSGTQLSVL.

In its sample, this clonotype ranks as medium-sized. The chain carries TRBV7-9 and TRBJ1-3; D is ambiguous. This CDR3 has 18 amino acids. Trimming left V 2 bases short and J 2 bases short, with 19 bases between. Germline CDR1 SEHNR, CDR2 FQNEAQ (reference sequence). CDR3 nucleotide sequence: TGTGCCAGCAGCTTACTCGGTGCCTATAGGCAGACTGGAAACACCATATATTTT. As protein: CASSLLGAYRQTGNTIYF.

This chain links TRBV12-5 with TRBJ2-5; perhaps TRBD2 as D (6 bases). Germline CDR1 reads LGHNT; CDR2 reads FRNRAP. The CDR3 covers 14 residues. The V end lost 4 bases, the J end lost 0 bases, and 9 bases lay between the germline ends. CDR3 in amino acids: CASGSGGNQETQYF. The DNA for the CDR3 is TGTGCTAGTGGTTCCGGAGGGAACCAAGAGACCCAGTACTTC. Full variable domain (outside the CDR3, taken from reference TRBV12-5 and TRBJ2-5): DARVTQTPRHKVTEMGQEVTMRCQPILGHNTVFWYRQTMMQGLELLAYFRNRAPLDDSGMPKDRFSAEMPDATLATLKIQPSEPRDSAVYFCASGSGGNQETQYFGPGTRLLVL.

This rearrangement joins TRBV5-1 to TRBJ2-7; perhaps TRBD1 as D (6 bases). Trimming stripped 2 bases from V and 0 bases from J, with 9 bases between. In germline, CDR1 is SGHRS, CDR2 YFSETQ. This CDR3 is 14 amino acids long. The CDR3 bases are TGCGCCAGCAGCTTTTCGGGACACTCCTACGAGCAGTACTTC. Protein: CASSFSGHSYEQYF.

The chain is built from TRBV27 and TRBJ1-5; D call uncertain. Trimming left V 5 bases short and J 10 bases short, with 18 bases between. Germline CDR1 reads MNHEY; CDR2 reads SMNVEV (reference sequence). This CDR3 spans 14 amino acids. In DNA form, the CDR3 reads TGTGCCAGCAGTCCCCACAGTTTCCCCAGTCCCCAGCATTTT. Encoded protein: CASSPHSFPSPQHF.

There are a few counts of this clonotype. J is TRBJ1-3 and V is TRBV5-6, with TRBD1 identical over 7 bases. Germline trimming cut 4 bases from V and 2 bases from J; bases unmatched to any gene: 12. CDR1 and CDR2 (germline): SGHDT, YYEEEE. The CDR3 loop spans 17 amino acids. The CDR3 coding sequence is TGTGCCAGCAGCGGAGACAGGGAAAGGTTAACTGGAAACACCATATATTTT. Translated: CASSGDRERLTGNTIYF.

This clonotype occurred many times. The J gene is TRBJ2-7, the V gene TRBV27; perhaps TRBD2 as D (7 bases). CDR3 length: 15 residues. Trimming left V 4 bases short and J 2 bases short, with 15 bases between. The germline V gene encodes CDR1 MNHEY and CDR2 SMNVEV (reference sequence). CDR3 protein: CASSWQRGATYEQYF. The DNA of the CDR3 is TGTGCCAGCAGTTGGCAACGGGGGGCAACCTACGAGCAGTACTTC.

The sample holds a few counts of this clonotype. The V call is TRBV4-3, the J call TRBJ1-6, with D possibly matching TRBD1 (5 bases). V lost 5 bases to trimming and J lost 7 bases, with 15 bases between them. Germline V lookup: CDR1 LGHNA, CDR2 YSLEER. This CDR3 has 15 amino acids. The DNA for the CDR3 is TGCGCCAGCAGCGAGAGTGGGACGTGGAATTCACCCCTCCACTTT. It specifies CASSESGTWNSPLHF.

In this sample, this clonotype turned up a few times. This sequence joins TRBV5-1 and TRBJ2-1, with TRBD2 matching 12 bases. Germline CDR1 SGHRS, CDR2 YFSETQ. The CDR3 covers 18 residues. V dropped 4 bases and J dropped 2; count of bases not matched to a gene: 10. The CDR3 coding sequence is TGCGCCAGCAGCCCGAAGAAGACTAGCGGGGGCCCCTACAATGAGCAGTTCTTC. It codes for CASSPKKTSGGPYNEQFF.

Ten or more counts support this clonotype. The chain uses TRBV6-1 and TRBJ2-7; 7 positions match TRBD2. The CDR3 extends over 15 amino acids. Germline V gives CDR1 MNHNS, CDR2 SASEGT. V was pared by 5 bases and J by 1 base, with 8 bases of the junction left unmatched. In DNA, the CDR3 is TGTGCCAGCAGTCTCTGGGAGGGACTGTCCTACGAGCAGTACTTC. It translates to CASSLWEGLSYEQYF.

CDR3 region: CASSTGGGYEQYF. The CDR3 DNA is TGCGCCAGCTCTACAGGGGGCGGCTACGAGCAGTACTTC. The chain is built from TRBV5-1 and TRBJ2-7; 9 nucleotides match TRBD1. The CDR3 consists of 13 residues. Per the germline V gene, CDR1 is SGHRS and CDR2 is YFSETQ. J was trimmed by 3 bases and V by 7 bases; bases with no gene match: 5.

The rearrangement joins TRBV27 to TRBJ1-1, with D uncertain. This CDR3 region has 14 residues. Germline V gene data show CDR1 as MNHEY and CDR2 as SMNVEV (reference sequence). V was trimmed by 6 bases and J by 0 bases, leaving 11 bases between them. The CDR3 here is CASSPLIMNTEAFF. CDR3 DNA sequence: TGTGCCAGCAGCCCATTAATTATGAACACTGAAGCTTTCTTT.

The gene calls are TRBV7-8 and TRBJ2-7, with D perhaps TRBD1 or TRBD2 (6 bases each). This CDR3 contains 14 residues. CDR1 is SGHVS, CDR2 FQNEAQ, per germline. Trimming removed 5 bases at V and 5 bases at J, with 16 bases between. CDR3 sequence reads: CASSLLTGRNEQYF. CDR3 bases: TGTGCCAGCAGCCTCCTCACAGGGAGGAACGAGCAGTACTTC.

On this clonotype: This may arise from a read error, as a much more abundant clone is one base away. The chain recombines TRBV5-1 with TRBJ1-2; D might be TRBD1 (6 bases). Germline-derived CDR1 and CDR2 are SGHRS and YFSETQ. The CDR3 is made up of 16 amino acids. In DNA form, the CDR3 reads TGCGCCAGCAGCTTGGCCTTGACAGGACCGCACTATGCCTACACCTTC. It yields the protein CASSLALTGPHYAYTF.

In its sample, this clonotype was seen many times. V usage is TRBV4-3 and J usage is TRBJ2-7; possibly TRBD2 for D (6 bases). The CDR3 has 13 amino acids. Looked up from germline, CDR1 is LGHNA and CDR2 is YSLEER. The V end lost 1 base, the J end lost 3 bases, and 7 bases lay between the germline ends. In nucleotides, the CDR3 is TGCGCCAGCAGCCAAGGACTAGACTACGAGCAGTACTTC. It is translated as CASSQGLDYEQYF.

The rearrangement uses TRBV7-2 and TRBJ2-7; 7 nucleotides line up with TRBD2. The germline V gene has CDR1 SGHTA and CDR2 FQGNSA. The CDR3 runs 15 residues. Trimming at V came to 5 bases and at J to 2 bases, leaving 9 bases not matched to a gene. CDR3 sequence (DNA): TGTGCCAGCAGCAACCGAGCGGGATTGGCCTACGAGCAGTACTTC. As protein: CASSNRAGLAYEQYF.

This clonotype turned up a few times. The CDR3 coding sequence is TGTGCCAGCAGCACCGCCAGGGGGTTCTACGAGCAGTACTTC. It is translated as CASSTARGFYEQYF. The V call is TRBV7-2, the J call TRBJ2-7; 7 nucleotides agree with TRBD1. Per the germline V gene, CDR1 is SGHTA and CDR2 is FQGNSA. The CDR3 is made up of 14 amino acids. The ends lost 5 bases at V and 3 bases at J; junction bases unmatched: 7.

This clonotype was recorded a few times. At one end the junction does not follow the germline gene, possibly because of a read error. This chain links TRBV6-2 or TRBV6-3 with TRBJ2-1; a weak D match, TRBD2 (5 bases). Per germline, CDR1 MNHEY and CDR2 SVGEGT. The CDR3 contains 14 residues. The CDR3 loop is CASRYWGEANEQFF. CDR3 bases: TGTGCCAGCAGATACTGGGGAGAAGCAAATGAGCAGTTCTTC.

This clonotype occurred a few times. The chain is built from TRBV10-3 and TRBJ2-7; tentatively, D is TRBD1 (6 bases). CDR3 length: 15 residues. Trimming stripped 1 base from V and 1 base from J, with 11 bases between. Germline CDR1 ENHRY, CDR2 SYGVKD. CDR3 in DNA: TGTGCCATCAGTGAGTTAACCAGGGGTTCCTACGAGCAGTACTTC. This translates into CAISELTRGSYEQYF.

This chain connects TRBV14 to TRBJ1-2; 8 bases align to TRBD1. J gave up 8 bases and V 1 base, and 6 bases lay outside the gene matches. This CDR3 has 14 amino acids. Germline V gives CDR1 SGHDN, CDR2 FVKESK. The CDR3 nucleotides are TGTGCCAGCAGCCAAGTGGACAGGGCCGGCGGCTACACCTTC. Translation: CASSQVDRAGGYTF.

In DNA, the CDR3 is TGTGCCAGCAGCCTTCCGACAGGGGGATGGACAGATACGCAGTATTTT. Its translation: CASSLPTGGWTDTQYF. This chain joins TRBV7-8 and TRBJ2-3, with 9 bases matching TRBD1. Germline V gives CDR1 SGHVS, CDR2 FQNEAQ. V lost 5 bases, J lost 3 bases, and 9 bases stayed unmatched. The CDR3 length is 16 residues.

This clonotype was counted a few times. The chain employs TRBV5-1 and TRBJ2-3, with D uncertain. Germline lookup yields CDR1 SGHRS and CDR2 YFSETQ. V lost 1 base and J 2 bases, leaving 8 bases between the germline ends. The CDR3 has 14 amino acids. The CDR3: CASSLNRFTDTQYF. CDR3 bases: TGCGCCAGCAGCTTGAATAGGTTCACAGATACGCAGTATTTT.

This chain links TRBV20-1 with TRBJ1-4; no clear D gene. In germline, CDR1 is DFQATT, CDR2 SNEGSKA (reference sequence). The CDR3 totals 12 residues. Trimming took 3 bases from V and 11 from J, leaving 13 bases between them. CDR3 region: CSARAVRAKLFF. DNA for the CDR3: TGCAGTGCTAGGGCCGTTCGCGCGAAACTGTTTTTT.

This clonotype was picked up a small number of times. A read error may produce the germline difference seen at one junction end. The rearrangement links TRBV3-1 to TRBJ2-1, with unresolved D. Germline CDR1 is LGHDT and CDR2 is YNNKEL (reference sequence). The CDR3 has 15 amino acids. This chain's CDR3 is CATSQESGRSWEQFF. CDR3 nucleotides: TGTGCCACCAGCCAAGAATCCGGACGATCTTGGGAGCAGTTCTTC.

The rearrangement links TRBV6-2 or TRBV6-3 to TRBJ2-5, with no clear D. This CDR3 spans 13 amino acids. Trimming took off 7 bases at V and 2 bases at J, with 11 bases between the two ends. CDR1 and CDR2 (germline): MNHEY, SVGEGT. CDR3 nucleotide sequence: TGTGCCAGCACACGGGCCCCACAAGAGACCCAGTACTTC. Protein product: CASTRAPQETQYF.

Many counts were recorded for this clonotype. The chain recombines TRBV12-3 or TRBV12-4 with TRBJ2-1; D call uncertain. This CDR3 region has 15 residues. V gave up 2 bases and J gave up 3 bases, with 11 bases separating them. The CDR3 spells CASSLSRAVYNEQFF. The CDR3 DNA reads TGTGCCAGCAGTTTAAGTCGGGCAGTCTACAATGAGCAGTTCTTC.

This clonotype was picked up a small number of times. The chain carries TRBV18 and TRBJ2-3; TRBD1 agrees at 8 bases. The CDR3 totals 15 residues. Germline loops: CDR1 KGHSH, CDR2 LQKENI. With 6 bases clipped from V and 2 bases from J, the junction kept 7 bases outside the gene matches. The CDR3 spells CASSPGQGITDTQYF. As DNA, the CDR3 is TGTGCCAGCTCCCCCGGACAGGGAATCACAGATACGCAGTATTTT.

This clonotype was found a few times. The chain recombines TRBV18 with TRBJ2-5; D gene uncertain. The CDR3 runs 13 residues. Germline V lookup: CDR1 KGHSH, CDR2 LQKENI. V dropped 1 base and J dropped 4 bases, with 7 bases sitting between them. The CDR3 DNA follows: TGTGCCAGCTCACCACGGCGTGGAGAGACCCAGTACTTC. Translating gives CASSPRRGETQYF.

This clonotype was counted between two and nine times. The chain carries TRBV20-1 and TRBJ2-5, with D hard to call. The ends were cut back, 3 bases at V and 7 bases at J, with 21 bases in the middle. There are 15 residues in the CDR3. Germline assignment: CDR1 DFQATT and CDR2 SNEGSKA (reference sequence). The CDR3 region is CSASSRDIPSRTQYF. In DNA form, the CDR3 reads TGCAGTGCTAGCTCGAGAGACATCCCAAGTCGGACCCAGTACTTC.